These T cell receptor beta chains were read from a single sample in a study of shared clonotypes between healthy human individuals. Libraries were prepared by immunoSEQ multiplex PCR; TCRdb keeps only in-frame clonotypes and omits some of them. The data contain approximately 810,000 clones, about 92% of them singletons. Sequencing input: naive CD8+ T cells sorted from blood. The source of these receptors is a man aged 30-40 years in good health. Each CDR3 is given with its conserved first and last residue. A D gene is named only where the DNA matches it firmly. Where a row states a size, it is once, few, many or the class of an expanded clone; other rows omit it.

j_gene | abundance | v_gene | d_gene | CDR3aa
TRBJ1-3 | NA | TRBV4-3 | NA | CASSQDGNSGNTIYF
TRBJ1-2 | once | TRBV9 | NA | CASSPRAYGYTF
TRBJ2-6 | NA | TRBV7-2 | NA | CASSLVGLHSGANVLTF
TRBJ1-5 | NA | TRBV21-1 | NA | CASLRYQPQHF
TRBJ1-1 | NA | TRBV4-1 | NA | CASSLQVLANTEAFF
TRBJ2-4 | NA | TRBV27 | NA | CASSLKGGDIQYF
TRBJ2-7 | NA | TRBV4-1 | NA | CASSQAGVVSYEQYF
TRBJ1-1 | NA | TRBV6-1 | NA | CASSHTGTQAFF
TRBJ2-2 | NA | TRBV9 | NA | CASSVADLNTGELFF
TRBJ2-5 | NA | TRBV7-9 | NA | CASSPTGLQETQYF
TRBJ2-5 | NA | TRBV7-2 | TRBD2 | CASSVFSGQETQYF
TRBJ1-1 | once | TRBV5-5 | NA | CASSLVEHTEAFF
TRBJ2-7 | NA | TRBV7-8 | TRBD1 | CASSSPGGQGRYEQYF
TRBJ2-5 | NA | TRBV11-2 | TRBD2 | CASSGAGGGETQYF
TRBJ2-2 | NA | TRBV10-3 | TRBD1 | CAISGSGQGLTGELFF